This T cell receptor beta chain stems from a study of T cell repertoires in cytomegalovirus infection. Study context: Recently identified HLA-C-restricted CMV epitopes were used, and well-studied HLA-B-restricted CMV epitopes were used as well. Public TCR beta signatures were indicative of both CMV infection and a matching HLA type.

Study-level findings and limits: HLA-C-restricted TCR beta clonotypes specific for CMV led the ex vivo response. Carriage of CMV together with the relevant HLA was identifiable through cumulative public TCR beta family frequency.

A few counts support this clonotype. Its antigen remains unknown. Germline lookup yields CDR1 MNHNS and CDR2 SASEGT. The CDR3 is 15 residues long. Trimming stripped 2 bases from V and 3 bases from J, with 12 bases between. TCRdb called the reads again in MiXCR, with one record for every CDR3 protein. The repertoire holds approximately 730,000 distinct CDR3 sequences, with 33% as singletons. The V and J genes are TRBV6-1 and TRBJ2-3; tentative D call: TRBD2 (5 bases). Sequencing was performed on cultured PBMCs, taken from culture after CMV antigen stimulation. The source is a human donor in good health (CMV status not recorded). Some clones in this sample may be carry-over from other donors' samples. The CDR3 reads CASSEWRRRTDTQYF. The CDR3 bases are TGTGCCAGCAGTGAATGGCGGAGGCGGACAGATACGCAGTATTTT.